Here is one T cell receptor beta chain with its context. The target antigen is unknown. The CDR3 runs to 12 residues. Losses at the gene ends were 6 bases for V and 15 bases for J; bases not matched to a gene: 9. Germline CDR1 is SGDLS and CDR2 is YYNGEE. The primer mix had 60 Vbeta and 13 Jbeta primers. The protocol was immunoSEQ multiplex PCR, while the TCRdb copy is restricted to in-frame clones and leaves out a portion. The data show 150,000 to 200,000 clones, around four fifths seen once. This entry belongs to a study of cytomegalovirus exposure and HLA in healthy donors. Points from the study as a whole: Reported performance of the classifier showed diagnosis of cytomegalovirus status with high specificity and sensitivity. Most TCR sequences proved rare, with some public TCRs found in many donors.

Unrecorded immune exposure was likely among donors, who were nominally healthy when sampled. Input material: PBMCs. The TCR comes from a man between 18 and 29 years old in good health and CMV-seronegative. This rearrangement joins TRBV9 to TRBJ2-1, with TRBD1 matching 10 bases. For the CDR3, the DNA is TGTGCCAGCAACACCGGGACAGGGGTTCCGTTCTTC. The encoded protein is CASNTGTGVPFF.